The next 31 T cell receptor beta chains were all read from a single sample in a study of blood T cell repertoires in COVID-19. Only in-frame clones appear in the TCRdb table, and some are missing; sequencing was by immunoSEQ multiplex PCR. This table holds 410,000 or so clones, roughly 85% found once. Sequenced sample: peripheral blood. The receptors come from a woman aged 25-40 years with active or convalescent COVID-19.

This clone came up a few times. The genes are TRBV11-2 and TRBJ1-4, with TRBD1 identical over 7 bases. The J segment lost 8 bases and the V segment lost 3 bases, leaving 9 bases of the junction unmatched. Germline CDR1 reads SGHAT; CDR2 reads FQNNGV. The CDR3 totals 15 residues. The CDR3 region is CASSLPGTAREKLFF. CDR3 in DNA: TGTGCCAGCAGCTTGCCCGGGACAGCGAGAGAAAAACTGTTTTTT.

V gene TRBV25-1 combines with J gene TRBJ1-3; D not certain. Trimming stripped 1 base from V and 0 bases from J, with 10 bases between. The CDR3 is made up of 16 amino acids. The V gene's germline CDR1 is MGHDK and CDR2 SYGVNS. Here the CDR3 DNA reads TGTGCCAGCAGTGAATCTCCAGCGATCTCTGGAAACACCATATATTTT. Its protein is CASSESPAISGNTIYF.

In regard to this clone: Germline is not matched at one junction end, which may reflect a read error. The chain combines TRBV2 with TRBJ1-2, with 7 positions matching TRBD1. Germline V gives CDR1 SNHLY, CDR2 FYNNEI. This CDR3 has 13 residues. This CDR3 is CASSDPGTALNAF. CDR3 DNA: TGTGCCAGCAGTGATCCCGGGACAGCCCTAAATGCCTTC.

The chain combines TRBV29-1 with TRBJ1-2, with 11 bases lining up with TRBD1. The V gene end was trimmed by 2 bases and the J gene end by 5 bases; junction bases not matched to a gene: 4. The CDR3 loop spans 14 amino acids. The germline gives CDR1 SQVTM, CDR2 ANQGSEA. CDR3 amino acids: CSVEPGQGAYGYTF. The CDR3 region has the DNA TGCAGCGTTGAACCCGGACAGGGGGCTTATGGCTACACCTTC.

The CDR3: CASRLRDSSGNTIYF. The CDR3 DNA is TGTGCCAGTAGACTTCGGGACAGCTCTGGAAACACCATATATTTT. J is TRBJ1-3 and V is TRBV19, with TRBD1 matching over 7 bases. Germline V CDR1 and CDR2: LNHDA, SQIVND (reference sequence). V was clipped by 6 bases and J by 0 bases; unmatched bases: 5. The CDR3 has 15 residues. The full variable domain, in which reference TRBV19 and TRBJ1-3 provide the parts outside the CDR3, is DGGITQSPKYLFRKEGQNVTLSCEQNLNHDAMYWYRQDPGQGLRLIYYSQIVNDFQKGDIAEGYSVSREKKESFPLTVTSAQKNPTAFYLCASRLRDSSGNTIYFGEGSWLTVV.

The J gene is TRBJ2-7, the V gene TRBV14, with TRBD1 matching 12 bases. Germline-derived CDR1 and CDR2 are SGHDN and FVKESK. CDR3 length equals 15 residues. The junction had 5 bases not matched to a gene; V was cut back by 4 bases and J by 4 bases. The CDR3 loop is CASSPRDRGQYEQYF. The CDR3 DNA reads TGTGCCAGCAGCCCAAGGGACAGGGGGCAATACGAGCAGTACTTC.

The chain combines TRBV6-4 with TRBJ1-2; D gene unclear. This CDR3 contains 14 residues. Germline V gene sequence: CDR1 MRHNA, CDR2 SNTAGT. V lost 4 bases and J lost 6, with 15 bases in between. The DNA of the CDR3 is TGTGCCAGCAGTGTTGGCCCTCAACCCCATGGCTACACCTTC. It translates to CASSVGPQPHGYTF.

The CDR3 nucleotides read TGTGCCAGCAGCTCGCGACAGGGGGCCAATTCACCCCTCCACTTT. Translation gives CASSSRQGANSPLHF. The rearrangement joins TRBV5-8 to TRBJ1-6, with 10 bases aligning to TRBD1. V shed 3 bases and J 7 bases; nucleotides not matched to a gene: 4. Germline V CDR1 and CDR2: SGHTS, YDEGEE. The CDR3 runs 15 residues.

With respect to this clone: The same CDR3 is also encoded by other DNA sequences in this sample. The chain combines TRBV12-3 or TRBV12-4 with TRBJ1-1; D ambiguous. Trimming stripped 3 bases from V and 4 bases from J, with 6 bases between. This CDR3 has 12 residues. In nucleotides, the CDR3 is TGTGCCAGCAGTTTGCCCGGCACTGAAGCTTTCTTT. Translation gives CASSLPGTEAFF.

The V and J genes are TRBV6-1 and TRBJ1-4, with a weak D call TRBD1 (5 bases). The CDR3 has 13 residues. The V and J ends lost 1 base and 10 bases respectively, with 10 bases between them. Germline loops: CDR1 MNHNS, CDR2 SASEGT. In nucleotides, the CDR3 is TGTGCCAGCAGTGAAGAATTCGGGGGAAAACTGTTTTTT. It yields the protein CASSEEFGGKLFF.

J is TRBJ2-7 and V is TRBV6-5; 7 bases match TRBD2. This CDR3 comprises 15 residues. V was clipped by 8 bases and J by 7 bases; unmatched bases: 17. CDR1 is MNHEY, CDR2 SVGAGI, per germline. CDR3 nucleotide sequence: TGTGCCAGCGCCCGCGGGGCCGGGGGGATAGGGGAGCAGTACTTC. This codes for CASARGAGGIGEQYF.

The rearrangement links TRBV19 to TRBJ2-7; 10 bases align to TRBD1. Per germline, CDR1 LNHDA and CDR2 SQIVND (reference sequence). The CDR3 totals 15 residues. The trim removed 6 bases at V and 6 bases at J, leaving 11 bases unmatched. The CDR3 bases are TGTGCCAGTAGAAAAGGACAGGGGGGTTACGGCGAGCAGTACTTC. Protein product: CASRKGQGGYGEQYF.

The CDR3 bases are TGTGCCAGCAGTTACGGGACAGTATCTGAAGCTTTCTTT. It is translated as CASSYGTVSEAFF. This chain uses TRBV6-6 with TRBJ1-1; 7 bases fit TRBD1. The germline V gene encodes CDR1 MNHNY and CDR2 SVGAGI (reference sequence). V gave up 2 bases and J gave up 6 bases; unmatched junction bases: 3. The CDR3 is made up of 13 amino acids.

The chain uses TRBV10-2 and TRBJ2-1, with TRBD2 matching 11 bases. This CDR3 contains 16 residues. V lost 6 bases, J lost 4 bases, and 8 bases stayed unmatched. Looked up from germline, CDR1 is WSHSY and CDR2 is SAAADI. CDR3 nucleotides: TGCGCCAGCAGAGAACTAGCGGGAGCGGCATACAATGAGCAGTTCTTC. This gives the protein CASRELAGAAYNEQFF.

This chain uses TRBV7-6 with TRBJ1-1; TRBD1 agrees at 7 bases. The CDR3 length is 17 residues. With 5 bases clipped from V and 6 bases from J, the junction kept 18 bases outside the gene matches. CDR1 and CDR2 from the germline V gene are SGHVS and FNYEAQ. CDR3: CASSPYHDATGSPEAFF. The CDR3 DNA sequence: TGTGCCAGCAGCCCTTACCACGACGCGACAGGGAGCCCTGAAGCTTTCTTT.

The chain has TRBV24-1 and TRBJ2-1; the D gene is possibly TRBD1 (5 bases). Deletions cut 6 bases from V and 2 bases from J, with 10 bases between. This CDR3 region has 14 residues. Germline V gene sequence: CDR1 KGHDR, CDR2 SFDVKD. The CDR3 spells CATSQGNPYNEQFF. The DNA for the CDR3 is TGTGCCACCAGTCAGGGAAACCCCTACAATGAGCAGTTCTTC.

The chain combines TRBV6-2 or TRBV6-3 with TRBJ1-6; D is undetermined. The CDR3 extends over 13 amino acids. Per germline, CDR1 MNHEY and CDR2 SVGEGT. Between the trimmed V and J ends, which lost 3 bases and 9 bases, there was a span of 9 bases. The CDR3 is CASSYDGISPLHF. The CDR3 DNA follows: TGTGCCAGCAGTTATGACGGGATTTCACCCCTCCACTTT.

The J gene is TRBJ1-1, the V gene TRBV6-2 or TRBV6-3, with TRBD1 matching over 7 bases. After removal of 4 bases from V and 3 bases from J, the junction contained 8 bases not matched to a gene. Germline V gene data show CDR1 as MNHEY and CDR2 as SVGEGT. CDR3 length: 15 amino acids. CDR3: CASSFSYRGDTEAFF. CDR3 sequence (DNA): TGTGCCAGCAGTTTTTCTTACAGGGGTGACACTGAAGCTTTCTTT.

The V call is TRBV4-2, the J call TRBJ1-2, with 7 nucleotides matching TRBD1. The CDR3 is 15 residues long. The germline V gene has CDR1 LGHNA and CDR2 YNFKEQ. J gave up 4 bases and V 4 bases, and 9 bases lay outside the gene matches. For the CDR3, the DNA is TGTGCCAGCAGCCTCTCGGGACAGACAACCTATGGCTACACCTTC. Amino acid sequence: CASSLSGQTTYGYTF.

The chain combines TRBV4-2 with TRBJ2-6; unclear D gene. CDR1 is LGHNA, CDR2 YNFKEQ, per germline. V was pared by 4 bases and J by 0 bases, with 13 bases between. This CDR3 spans 17 amino acids. DNA of the CDR3: TGTGCCAGCAGCCCCGACGCGGCTAACTCTGGGGCCAACGTCCTGACTTTC. It specifies CASSPDAANSGANVLTF.

Only a few counts were recorded for this clone. The chain carries TRBV14 and TRBJ1-2; no definite D call. V lost 3 bases to trimming and J lost 5 bases, with 7 bases between them. Germline V gene lookup returns CDR1 SGHDN and CDR2 FVKESK. This CDR3 comprises 12 residues. The CDR3 DNA reads TGTGCCAGCAGCCAGAGCACGTATGGCTACACCTTC. Its protein is CASSQSTYGYTF.

The DNA of the CDR3 is TGCAGTGCTAGTGACGGAGGGTTGGATACGCAGTATTTT. As protein: CSASDGGLDTQYF. The chain combines TRBV20-1 with TRBJ2-3; possibly TRBD2 for D (6 bases). Germline CDR1 reads DFQATT; CDR2 reads SNEGSKA (reference sequence). Between the trimmed V and J ends, which lost 3 bases and 6 bases, there was a span of 13 bases. The CDR3 is made up of 13 amino acids.

The CDR3 reads CASSLRRQGWTFF. The CDR3 nucleotides are TGTGCCAGCAGCTTGCGGAGACAGGGGTGGACTTTCTTT. This chain links TRBV5-6 with TRBJ1-1; 8 bases line up with TRBD1. The CDR3 runs 13 residues. The J segment lost 12 bases and the V segment lost 1 base, leaving 8 bases of the junction unmatched. Germline V CDR1 and CDR2: SGHDT, YYEEEE.

The chain combines TRBV29-1 with TRBJ1-4, with D possibly TRBD1 on 6 matching bases. The CDR3 has 14 amino acids. Between the trimmed V and J ends, which lost 6 bases and 7 bases, there was a span of 18 bases. Germline loops: CDR1 SQVTM, CDR2 ANQGSEA. CDR3 nucleotide sequence: TGCAGCGTGTCGGGGACAATTGATAGTGAAAAACTGTTTTTT. This sequence encodes CSVSGTIDSEKLFF. The whole variable domain, filled in from reference TRBV29-1 and TRBJ1-4, reads SAVISQKPSRDICQRGTSLTIQCQVDSQVTMMFWYRQQPGQSLTLIATANQGSEATYESGFVIDKFPISRPNLTFSTLTVSNMSPEDSSIYLCSVSGTIDSEKLFFGSGTQLSVL.

The chain combines TRBV11-2 with TRBJ1-4; D may be TRBD1 (6 bases). The CDR3 spans 15 residues. Deletions cut 5 bases from V and 0 bases from J, with 10 bases between. Germline V gene sequence: CDR1 SGHAT, CDR2 FQNNGV. The CDR3 region is CASSRDIATNEKLFF. The CDR3 nucleotides are TGTGCCAGCAGCCGGGACATAGCAACTAATGAAAAACTGTTTTTT. The entire variable domain, with the rest obtained from reference TRBV11-2 and TRBJ1-4, is as follows: EAGVAQSPRYKIIEKRQSVAFWCNPISGHATLYWYQQILGQGPKLLIQFQNNGVVDDSQLPKDRFSAERLKGVDSTLKIQPAKLEDSAVYLCASSRDIATNEKLFFGSGTQLSVL.

The V and J genes are TRBV27 and TRBJ2-3; no reliable D call. The CDR3 is made up of 14 amino acids. The germline gives CDR1 MNHEY, CDR2 SMNVEV (reference sequence). With 3 bases removed from V and 0 bases from J, the gap between germline ends came to 7 bases. CDR3 DNA: TGTGCCAGCAGTTTCACCCTAAGCACAGATACGCAGTATTTT. Translation gives CASSFTLSTDTQYF.

The chain couples TRBV30 to TRBJ1-1, with TRBD1 identical over 7 bases. This CDR3 spans 14 amino acids. The V and J ends lost 0 bases and 7 bases, in that order; junction bases with no gene match: 8. Germline V gene data show CDR1 as GTSNPN and CDR2 as SVGIG (reference sequence). The chain's CDR3 is CAWSVLGQGVEAFF. As DNA, the CDR3 is TGTGCCTGGAGTGTACTGGGGCAGGGGGTTGAAGCTTTCTTT.

The chain combines TRBV6-5 with TRBJ1-4; the D gene is possibly TRBD1 (5 bases). Looked up from germline, CDR1 is MNHEY and CDR2 is SVGAGI. V gave up 7 bases and J gave up 7 bases, with 13 bases separating them. The CDR3 runs to 13 residues. This chain's CDR3 is CASTRLGGEKLFF. The DNA of the CDR3 is TGTGCCAGCACCCGACTCGGGGGTGAAAAACTGTTTTTT.

This chain links TRBV3-1 (or the pseudogene TRBV3-2) with TRBJ2-1; 11 bases align to TRBD1. CDR3 length: 15 amino acids. CDR1 LGHDT and CDR2 YNNKEL come from the germline V gene (reference sequence). V lost 1 base, J lost 8 bases, and 4 bases stayed unmatched. CDR3 bases: TGTGCCAGCAGCCAAGGGACAGGGGGCATCGATGAGCAGTTCTTC. Its translation: CASSQGTGGIDEQFF.

The chain recombines TRBV29-1 with TRBJ2-1; TRBD1 aligns across 10 bases. V was clipped by 6 bases and J by 3 bases; unmatched bases: 5. The CDR3 length is 14 residues. The germline V gene encodes CDR1 SQVTM and CDR2 ANQGSEA. CDR3 protein: CSVTRDRGYNEQFF. The CDR3, as DNA: TGCAGCGTAACCCGGGACAGGGGCTACAATGAGCAGTTCTTC.

The V call is TRBV19, the J call TRBJ1-1; D not resolved. CDR3 length equals 14 residues. V lost 4 bases, J lost 6 bases, and 15 bases lay in between. The germline V gene has CDR1 LNHDA and CDR2 SQIVND (reference sequence). The CDR3 bases are TGTGCCAGTAGTACCCGTGACGGTGGGCCTGAAGCTTTCTTT. Its translation: CASSTRDGGPEAFF.